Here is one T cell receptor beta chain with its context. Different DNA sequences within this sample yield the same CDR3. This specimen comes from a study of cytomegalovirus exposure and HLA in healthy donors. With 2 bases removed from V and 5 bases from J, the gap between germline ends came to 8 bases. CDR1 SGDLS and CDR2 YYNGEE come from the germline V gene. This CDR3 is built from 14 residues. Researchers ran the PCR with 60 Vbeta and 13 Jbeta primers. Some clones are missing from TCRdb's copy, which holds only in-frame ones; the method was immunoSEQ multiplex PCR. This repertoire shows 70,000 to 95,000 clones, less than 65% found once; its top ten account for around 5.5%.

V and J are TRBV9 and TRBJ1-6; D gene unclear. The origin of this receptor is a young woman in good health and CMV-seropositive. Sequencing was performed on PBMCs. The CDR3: CASSVAVDNSPLHF. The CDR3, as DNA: TGTGCCAGCAGCGTGGCCGTCGATAATTCACCCCTCCACTTT.